This T cell receptor beta chain comes out of a study of cytotoxic CD8 clonotypes in ibrutinib-treated CLL. Findings of the study overall: Among the clonotypes, public ones were uncommon and contracted or held stable on treatment.

Clones were sequenced by immunoSEQ multiplex PCR, and TCRdb holds only the in-frame ones, with some missing. Among about 330,000 clones listed, roughly 67% were seen once. This CDR3 spans 15 amino acids. Germline V gene data show CDR1 as LGHNA and CDR2 as YSLEER. V dropped 4 bases and J dropped 6; count of bases not matched to a gene: 6. With regard to this clone: Its antigen is not identified.

The input for sequencing was PBMCs, taken after 36 months of ibrutinib treatment. This TCR was sampled from a human donor with chronic lymphocytic leukemia. The chain uses TRBV4-3 and TRBJ2-7; 13 nucleotides align to TRBD2. CDR3 loop: CASSRRLAGGGEQYF. DNA of the CDR3: TGCGCCAGCAGCCGCAGACTAGCGGGAGGCGGCGAGCAGTACTTC.